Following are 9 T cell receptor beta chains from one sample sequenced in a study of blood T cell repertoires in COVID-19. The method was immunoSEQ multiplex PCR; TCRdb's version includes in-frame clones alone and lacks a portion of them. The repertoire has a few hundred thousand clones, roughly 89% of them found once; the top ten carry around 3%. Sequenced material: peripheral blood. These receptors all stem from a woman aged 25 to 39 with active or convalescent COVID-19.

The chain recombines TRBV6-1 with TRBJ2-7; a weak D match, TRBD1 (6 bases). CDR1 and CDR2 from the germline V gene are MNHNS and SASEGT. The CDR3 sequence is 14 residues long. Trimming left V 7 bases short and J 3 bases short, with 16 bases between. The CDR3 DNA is TGTGCCAGCACTACGGGGCAGGGGTTCTACGAGCAGTACTTC. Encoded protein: CASTTGQGFYEQYF.

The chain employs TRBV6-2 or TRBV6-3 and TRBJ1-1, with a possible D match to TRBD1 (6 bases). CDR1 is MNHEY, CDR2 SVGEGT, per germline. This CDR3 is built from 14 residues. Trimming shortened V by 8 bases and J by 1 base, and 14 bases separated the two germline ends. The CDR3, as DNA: TGTGCCAGCGGTTCAGGGGATCCGAACACTGAAGCTTTCTTT. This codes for CASGSGDPNTEAFF.

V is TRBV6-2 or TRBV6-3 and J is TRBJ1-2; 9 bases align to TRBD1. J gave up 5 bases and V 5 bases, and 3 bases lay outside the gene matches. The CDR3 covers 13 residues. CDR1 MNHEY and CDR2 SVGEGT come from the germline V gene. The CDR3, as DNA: TGTGCCAGCAGTACAGGGGGCGCATATGGCTACACCTTC. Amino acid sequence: CASSTGGAYGYTF.

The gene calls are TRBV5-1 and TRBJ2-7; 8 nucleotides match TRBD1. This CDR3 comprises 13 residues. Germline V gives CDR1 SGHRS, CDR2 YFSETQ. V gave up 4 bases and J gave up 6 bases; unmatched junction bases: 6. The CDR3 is CASSTRGPGEQYF. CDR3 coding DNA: TGCGCCAGCAGCACCAGGGGGCCCGGCGAGCAGTACTTC.

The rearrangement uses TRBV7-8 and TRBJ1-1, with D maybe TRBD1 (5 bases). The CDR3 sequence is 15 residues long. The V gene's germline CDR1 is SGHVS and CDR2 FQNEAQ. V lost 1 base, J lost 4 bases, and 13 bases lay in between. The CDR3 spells CASSLVGGSITEAFF. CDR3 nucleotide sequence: TGTGCCAGCAGCTTAGTCGGGGGGTCTATCACTGAAGCTTTCTTT. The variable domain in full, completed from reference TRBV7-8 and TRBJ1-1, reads GAGVSQSPRYKVAKRGQDVALRCDPISGHVSLFWYQQALGQGPEFLTYFQNEAQLDKSGLPSDRFFAERPEGSVSTLKIQRTQQEDSAVYLCASSLVGGSITEAFFGQGTRLTVV.

The CDR3 DNA sequence: TGTGCCAGCTCCCCAGGACACGGAACCTCTGGGGCCAACGTCCTGACTTTC. Translating it yields CASSPGHGTSGANVLTF. The rearrangement links TRBV7-9 to TRBJ2-6, with D possibly being TRBD1 (5 bases). Germline V lookup: CDR1 SEHNR, CDR2 FQNEAQ (reference sequence). V lost 8 bases, J lost 0 bases, and 17 bases lay in between. The CDR3 contains 17 residues.

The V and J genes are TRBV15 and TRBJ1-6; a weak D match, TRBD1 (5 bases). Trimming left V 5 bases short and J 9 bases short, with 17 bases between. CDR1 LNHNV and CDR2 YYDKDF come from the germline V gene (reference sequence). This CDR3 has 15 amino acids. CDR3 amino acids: CATSYDRTILSPLHF. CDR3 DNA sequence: TGTGCCACCAGCTACGACAGAACTATCCTTTCACCCCTCCACTTT.

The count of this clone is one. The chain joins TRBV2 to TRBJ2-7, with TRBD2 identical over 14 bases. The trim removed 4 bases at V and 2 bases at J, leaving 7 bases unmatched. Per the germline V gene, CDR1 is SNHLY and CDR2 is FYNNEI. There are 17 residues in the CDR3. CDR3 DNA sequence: TGTGCCAGCAGTGGGGGACTAGCGGGGGATTACGCCTACGAGCAGTACTTC. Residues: CASSGGLAGDYAYEQYF.

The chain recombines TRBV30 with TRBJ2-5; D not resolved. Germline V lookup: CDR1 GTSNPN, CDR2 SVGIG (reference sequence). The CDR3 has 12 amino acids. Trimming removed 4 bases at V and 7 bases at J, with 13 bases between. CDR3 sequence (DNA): TGTGCCTGGAAGGCCCCGGGTGGGACCCAGTACTTC. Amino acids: CAWKAPGGTQYF. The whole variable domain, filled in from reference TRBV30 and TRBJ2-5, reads SQTIHQWPATLVQPVGSPLSLECTVEGTSNPNLYWYRQAAGRGLQLLFYSVGIGQISSEVPQNLSASRPQDRQFILSSKKLLLSDSGFYLCAWKAPGGTQYFGPGTRLLVL.